The rows below give T cell receptor beta chains drawn from one sample of a study of neurological immune-mediated disorders. TCRdb used MiXCR to reprocess the 5' RACE reads, holding one entry per CDR3 protein. The data hold more than 55,000 distinct CDR3 sequences, with more than 8% observed a single time. The sequenced sample consisted of PBMCs. These receptors were taken from a man aged 30-40 years in good health. CDR3s include the opening cysteine and the closing phenylalanine or tryptophan. A D gene is named only where the DNA matches it firmly. Clone size is not always given. Where it is, it says once, few, many or a class for expanded clones.

j_call,v_call,clone_size,d_call,cdr3_length,cdr3_aa,cdr3_nt
TRBJ2-2,TRBV28,many,TRBD2,16,CASSPIAGGNTGELFF,TGTGCCAGCAGCCCTATAGCGGGAGGAAACACCGGGGAGCTGTTTTTT
TRBJ2-7,TRBV20-1,many,-,13,CSAPQGLSYEQYF,TGCAGTGCCCCCCAGGGGCTCTCCTACGAGCAGTACTTC
TRBJ2-1,TRBV29-1,many,TRBD2,14,CSVDWLAGGHEQFF,TGCAGCGTTGATTGGCTAGCGGGGGGGCATGAGCAGTTCTTC
TRBJ2-2,TRBV10-3,many,-,14,CAITGDWNTGELFF,TGTGCCATCACCGGAGACTGGAACACCGGGGAGCTGTTTTTT
TRBJ1-2,TRBV5-1,many,-,14,CASIGGPPNYGYTF,TGCGCCAGCATCGGGGGTCCACCTAACTATGGCTACACCTTC
TRBJ1-1,TRBV7-2,-,-,14,CASSLWSARLEAFF,TGTGCTAGCAGCTTATGGAGCGCACGTCTCGAAGCTTTCTTT
TRBJ2-7,TRBV27,few,TRBD2,20,CASSIYDRVAGGPSPYEQYF,TGTGCCAGCAGTATCTACGACAGGGTGGCGGGAGGGCCCTCCCCGTACGAGCAGTACTTC
TRBJ2-5,TRBV20-1,many,-,11,CSASFGETQYF,TGCAGTGCTAGTTTCGGGGAGACCCAGTACTTC
TRBJ1-5,TRBV12-3/TRBV12-4,many,-,14,CASSSGQTVQPQHF,TGTGCCAGCAGCAGCGGACAAACTGTTCAGCCCCAGCATTTT
TRBJ2-1,TRBV27,many,-,13,CASSSLGGNEQFF,TGTGCCAGCAGTTCCCTAGGGGGGAATGAGCAGTTCTTC
TRBJ2-7,TRBV6-4,many,TRBD2,14,CASSERESSYEQYF,TGTGCCAGCAGTGAGCGGGAGAGCTCCTACGAGCAGTACTTC
TRBJ2-1,TRBV7-3,many,-,14,CASSSLAQNNEQFF,TGTGCCAGCAGCTCTTTGGCCCAAAACAATGAGCAGTTCTTC
TRBJ2-3,TRBV29-1,many,-,14,CSAAMGGSTDTQYF,TGCAGCGCCGCGATGGGGGGTAGCACAGATACGCAGTATTTT
TRBJ2-7,TRBV20-1,many,-,11,CSASGGYEQYF,TGCAGTGCTAGCGGGGGCTACGAGCAGTACTTC
TRBJ2-7,TRBV10-3,many,TRBD1,15,CAISPPGTGFDEQYF,TGTGCCATCAGTCCACCCGGGACAGGGTTTGACGAGCAGTACTTC
TRBJ2-1,TRBV20-1,many,TRBD2,13,CSATGGSHNEQFF,TGCAGTGCCACGGGCGGGAGCCACAATGAGCAGTTCTTC
TRBJ2-1,TRBV12-3/TRBV12-4,many,-,15,CASSLGGTAYNEQFF,TGTGCCAGCAGTTTAGGCGGGACGGCTTACAATGAGCAGTTCTTC
TRBJ2-7,TRBV28,many,TRBD1,12,CASIGTAYEQYF,TGTGCCAGCATCGGGACAGCTTACGAGCAGTACTTC
TRBJ2-1,TRBV20-1,many,TRBD2,18,CSARQSGTSGVSYNEQFF,TGCAGTGCTAGACAAAGCGGGACTAGCGGGGTCTCCTACAATGAGCAGTTCTTC
TRBJ2-3,TRBV10-2,-,-,10,CASEFDTQYF,TGCGCCAGCGAGTTCGATACGCAGTATTTT
TRBJ2-3,TRBV5-1,many,-,16,CASSPQGGARTDTQYF,TGCGCCAGCAGCCCCCAGGGGGGCGCCCGCACAGATACGCAGTATTTT
TRBJ1-5,TRBV6-6,many,-,13,CASRWDRDQPQHF,TGTGCCAGCAGATGGGACCGAGATCAGCCCCAGCATTTT
TRBJ2-1,TRBV20-1,many,-,11,CSVKRGGEQFF,TGCAGTGTCAAAAGGGGTGGGGAGCAGTTCTTC
TRBJ1-5,TRBV2,-,-,14,CASNKGIQTEPQHF,TGTGCCAGCAACAAAGGGATCCAAACTGAGCCCCAGCATTTT
TRBJ2-5,TRBV2,many,-,14,CASSERRQQETQYF,TGTGCCAGCAGTGAAAGAAGACAGCAAGAGACCCAGTACTTC
TRBJ2-1,TRBV6-2/TRBV6-3,many,TRBD2,14,CASRVAGSYNEQFF,TGTGCCAGCAGGGTAGCGGGCTCCTACAATGAGCAGTTCTTC
TRBJ2-3,TRBV18,-,TRBD2,15,CASSPPGLGTDTRYF,TGTGCCAGCTCACCACCGGGACTAGGTACAGATACGCGGTATTTT
TRBJ2-3,TRBV7-6,many,TRBD2,17,CASSSPGLAGSTDTQYF,TGTGCCAGCAGCTCTCCGGGACTAGCGGGGAGCACAGATACGCAGTATTTT
TRBJ2-3,TRBV27,-,-,15,CASSLTFLALDTQYF,TGTGCCAGCAGTTTAACCTTTCTAGCGCTAGATACGCAGTATTTT
TRBJ2-7,TRBV5-5,many,-,16,CASSPSAGGAYYEQYF,TGTGCCAGCAGCCCAAGCGCGGGTGGGGCCTACTACGAGCAGTACTTC
TRBJ1-2,TRBV20-1,many,-,17,CSARVQDSYRLVYGYTF,TGCAGTGCTAGAGTTCAGGACTCTTACAGGCTCGTCTATGGCTACACCTTC
TRBJ2-1,TRBV20-1,many,-,15,CSACQPLSGTNEQFF,TGCAGTGCTTGCCAGCCCCTCTCGGGGACTAATGAGCAGTTCTTC
TRBJ1-1,TRBV9,many,-,16,CASSVEARVVGTEAFF,TGTGCCAGCAGCGTAGAGGCCAGGGTGGTAGGCACTGAAGCTTTCTTT
TRBJ1-6,TRBV10-3,many,-,15,CAISEVGLNNSPLHF,TGTGCCATCAGTGAGGTCGGACTAAATAATTCACCCCTCCACTTT